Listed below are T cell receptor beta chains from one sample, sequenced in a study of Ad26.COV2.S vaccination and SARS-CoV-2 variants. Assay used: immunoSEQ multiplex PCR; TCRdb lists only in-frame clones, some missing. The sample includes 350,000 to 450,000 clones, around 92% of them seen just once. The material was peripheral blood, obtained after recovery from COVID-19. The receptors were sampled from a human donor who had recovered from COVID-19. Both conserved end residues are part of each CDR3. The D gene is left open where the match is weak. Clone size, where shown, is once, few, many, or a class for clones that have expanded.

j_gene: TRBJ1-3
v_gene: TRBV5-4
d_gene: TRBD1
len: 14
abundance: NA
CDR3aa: CASSPGGIGNTIYF
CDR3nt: TGTGCCAGCAGCCCAGGGGGGATCGGAAACACCATATATTTT

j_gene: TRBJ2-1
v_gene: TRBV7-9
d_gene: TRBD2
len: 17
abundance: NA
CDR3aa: CASSLGAGTSGGNEQFF
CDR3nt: TGTGCCAGCAGCTTAGGGGCAGGGACTAGCGGGGGCAATGAGCAGTTCTTC

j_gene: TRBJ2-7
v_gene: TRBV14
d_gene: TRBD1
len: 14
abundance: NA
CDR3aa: CASSQPGQTYEQYF
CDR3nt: TGTGCCAGCAGCCAACCGGGACAGACCTACGAGCAGTACTTC

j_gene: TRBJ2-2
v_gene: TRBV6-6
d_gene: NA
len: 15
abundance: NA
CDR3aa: CATDGGYRTTGELFF
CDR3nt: TGTGCCACCGATGGGGGATACCGAACAACCGGGGAGCTGTTTTTT

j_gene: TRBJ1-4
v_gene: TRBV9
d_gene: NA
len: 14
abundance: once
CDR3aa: CASSPYRVAEKLFF
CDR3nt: TGTGCCAGCAGCCCATACAGGGTGGCTGAAAAACTGTTTTTT

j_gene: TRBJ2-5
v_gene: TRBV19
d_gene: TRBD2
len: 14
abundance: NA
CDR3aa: CASSVKRGQETQYF
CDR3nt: TGTGCCAGTAGTGTAAAGCGGGGCCAAGAGACCCAGTACTTC

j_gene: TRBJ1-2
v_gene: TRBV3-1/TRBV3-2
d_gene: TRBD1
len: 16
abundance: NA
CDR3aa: CASSQPPLQGNYGYTF
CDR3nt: TGTGCCAGCAGCCAGCCCCCCCTACAGGGGAACTATGGCTACACCTTC

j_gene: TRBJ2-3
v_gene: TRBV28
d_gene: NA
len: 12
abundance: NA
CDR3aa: CATSQSTDTQYF
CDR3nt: TGTGCCACCTCCCAGAGCACAGATACGCAGTATTTT

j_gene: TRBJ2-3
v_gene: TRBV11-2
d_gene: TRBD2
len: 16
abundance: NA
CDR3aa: CASSLKLAGGRDTQYF
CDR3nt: TGTGCCAGCAGCTTAAAACTAGCGGGGGGACGAGATACGCAGTATTTT

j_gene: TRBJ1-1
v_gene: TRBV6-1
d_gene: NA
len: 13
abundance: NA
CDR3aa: CASSGRTNTEAFF
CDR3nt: TGTGCCAGCAGCGGGAGAACGAACACTGAAGCTTTCTTT

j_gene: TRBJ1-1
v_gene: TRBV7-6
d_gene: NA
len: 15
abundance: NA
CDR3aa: CASSLSGSLNTEAFF
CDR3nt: TGTGCCAGCAGCTTATCCGGCAGTCTGAACACTGAAGCTTTCTTT

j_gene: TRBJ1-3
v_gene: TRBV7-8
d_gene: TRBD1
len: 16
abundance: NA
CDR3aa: CASSPQTGTSGNTIYF
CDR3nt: TGTGCCAGCAGCCCTCAGACAGGGACGTCTGGAAACACCATATATTTT

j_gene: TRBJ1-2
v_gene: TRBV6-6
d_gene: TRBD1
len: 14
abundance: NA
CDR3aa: CASSHRGPNYGYTF
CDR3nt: TGTGCCAGCAGTCACAGGGGGCCTAACTATGGCTACACCTTC

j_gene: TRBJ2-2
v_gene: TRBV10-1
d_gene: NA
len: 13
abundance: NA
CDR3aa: CASATGDTGELFF
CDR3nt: TGCGCCAGCGCGACCGGGGACACCGGGGAGCTGTTTTTT